Reported below is one TCR beta chain. Its specificity is unknown. These data originate in a study of blood T cells in healthy people across ages. Points from the study as a whole: PBMCs were not sorted, which prevented a conclusive comparison of naive versus antigen-experienced cells.

V lost 4 bases to trimming and J lost 2 bases, with 8 bases between them. Per germline, CDR1 SGHTA and CDR2 FQGNSA. The CDR3 spans 13 residues. Then a second PCR, running about 6 to 12 cycles, was carried out with a sample-barcoded 5' primer and a J-beta primer mix. In TCRdb, the 5' RACE reads were re-called with MiXCR into one record per CDR3 protein. The sample shows more than 650,000 distinct CDR3 sequences, roughly 24% of them seen only once. These data were also reused for a study on T cells of mothers and their children. From that second work: Samples came from three healthy Caucasian mothers and their six children. Per 15 ul, 1.5 ug of RNA was used, with all extracted RNA going into cDNA synthesis. Clones that were microchimeric and persistent were not detected among T cells.

The clonotype comes from a boy aged 10-17 years in good health. The chain couples TRBV7-2 to TRBJ2-5; D gene unclear. What was sequenced was blood. The CDR3 bases are TGTGCCAGCAGCTGGGCTTTGCAAGAGACCCAGTACTTC. It codes for CASSWALQETQYF. Combining the CDR3 with reference TRBV7-2 and TRBJ2-5 gives the whole variable domain GAGVSQSPSNKVTEKGKDVELRCDPISGHTALYWYRQSLGQGLEFLIYFQGNSAPDKSGLPSDRFSAERTGGSVSTLTIQRTQQEDSAVYLCASSWALQETQYFGPGTRLLVL.